A selection of T cell receptor beta chains follows, all from one sample in a study of T cells in Graves' hyperthyroidism and ophthalmopathy. TCRdb fed the multiplex PCR reads into MiXCR, producing one record per CDR3 protein. The data contain hundreds of thousands of distinct CDR3 sequences, roughly 14% of them seen just once; the ten biggest clones take up around 14%. The specimen sequenced was blood. The receptor source for this set is a man in his late teens or twenties with Graves' ophthalmopathy. CDR3s include the opening cysteine and the closing phenylalanine or tryptophan. D genes are given only for firm matches. Clone size appears in some rows only: once, few, many, or a class for an expanded clone.

CDR3 length,V gene,J gene,clone size,D gene,CDR3 DNA,CDR3 protein
15,TRBV15,TRBJ2-2,-,TRBD2,TGTGCCACCAGGTCTAGCGGGAGGGTTACCGGGGAGCTGTTTTTT,CATRSSGRVTGELFF
13,TRBV11-3,TRBJ2-1,many,-,TGTGCCAGCAGCACGCCCCTGTACAATGAGCAGTTCTTC,CASSTPLYNEQFF
14,TRBV20-1,TRBJ1-1,-,-,TGCAGTGCTAGTAGGGGGACGGTGAACACTGAAGCTTTCTTT,CSASRGTVNTEAFF
13,TRBV12-3/TRBV12-4,TRBJ1-4,many,-,TGTGCCAGCAGGCTCGGAGGGCAGCTAAAACTGTTTTTT,CASRLGGQLKLFF
13,TRBV20-1,TRBJ2-1,many,-,TGCAGTGCTAGAGATAATGCAGGCATGGGGCAGTTCTTC,CSARDNAGMGQFF
13,TRBV19,TRBJ1-1,many,-,TGTGCCAGCCGAGGACGGGTGAACACTGAAGCTTTCTTT,CASRGRVNTEAFF
16,TRBV6-1,TRBJ1-5,-,TRBD1,TGCGCCAGCAGTGGAAACAGGGGATCTAGCAATCAGCCCCAGCATTTT,CASSGNRGSSNQPQHF
14,TRBV18,TRBJ2-7,many,-,TGTGCCAGCTCACCAACGGGACAAGGGGACGAGCAGTACTTC,CASSPTGQGDEQYF
14,TRBV20-1,TRBJ2-3,many,-,TGCAGTGCTTCGATCGTCCTCGGCACAGATACGCAGTATTTT,CSASIVLGTDTQYF
14,TRBV5-1,TRBJ2-5,few,TRBD2,TGCGCCAGCAGCTTGGAGCGGGGCGGAGGGACCCAGTACTTC,CASSLERGGGTQYF
15,TRBV3-1,TRBJ2-1,many,-,TGTGCCAGCAGCCAATGGGGGCAGGCCAACAATGAGCAGTTCTTC,CASSQWGQANNEQFF
18,TRBV7-3,TRBJ2-5,many,TRBD2,TGTGCCAGTACCGTGGGGTCGAGGGTAGCGGGAGTAGGAGAGACCCAGTACTTC,CASTVGSRVAGVGETQYF
15,TRBV5-4,TRBJ2-1,few,TRBD2,TGTGCCAGCAGCCTTGGACTAGCGGGAGGGCCTGAGCAGTTCTTC,CASSLGLAGGPEQFF
15,TRBV7-9,TRBJ1-1,-,-,TGTGCCAGCAACATAGTGGGAGCCCCGAACACTGAAGCTTTCTTT,CASNIVGAPNTEAFF
16,TRBV2,TRBJ2-3,many,TRBD2,TGTGCCGTCCAACCAGGACTAGCGCGGAGCACAGATACGCAGTATTTT,CAVQPGLARSTDTQYF
13,TRBV19,TRBJ2-7,few,TRBD1,TGTGCCAGTAGCTGGGACAGCACCTACGAGCAGTACTTC,CASSWDSTYEQYF
15,TRBV20-1,TRBJ2-1,many,-,TGCAGTGCTCGTAAGATAGCGCACTCCTACAATGAGCAGTTCTTC,CSARKIAHSYNEQFF
13,TRBV20-1,TRBJ1-2,many,-,TGCAGTGCTAGGCCGAAAATTAACTATGGCTACACCTTC,CSARPKINYGYTF
15,TRBV27,TRBJ1-5,many,TRBD1,TGTGCCAGCAGTCCATCGACAGGGAGGAATCAGCCCCAGCATTTT,CASSPSTGRNQPQHF
18,TRBV19,TRBJ2-2,-,-,TGTGCCAGTAGTATAGAGGGCGGGACACTCGCGAACACCGGGGAGCTGTTTTTT,CASSIEGGTLANTGELFF
14,TRBV12-3/TRBV12-4,TRBJ2-5,many,TRBD1,TGTGCCACCGCAGGGGGTCCGACCCAAGAGACCCAGTACTTC,CATAGGPTQETQYF
16,TRBV11-2,TRBJ2-3,many,-,TGTGCCAGCAGCCCCCGGCGGGATCCCTCCGGAGATACGCAGTATTTT,CASSPRRDPSGDTQYF
14,TRBV12-5,TRBJ1-2,-,-,TGTGCTAGTGGTCCTCAGAGCACGGCCTATGGCTACACCTTC,CASGPQSTAYGYTF
17,TRBV5-1,TRBJ2-3,many,TRBD2,TGCGCCAGCAGCTTGGCCACAGCGGGAGGAAGGACAGATACGCAGTATTTT,CASSLATAGGRTDTQYF
15,TRBV7-2,TRBJ2-7,few,-,TGTGCCAGCAGCTTAGGGAGTACCGCTACCTACGAGCAGTACTTC,CASSLGSTATYEQYF
15,TRBV7-9,TRBJ2-1,few,-,TGTGCCAGCAGAAGAGAAGGGGGGGCGAGAAATGAGCAGTTCTTC,CASRREGGARNEQFF
15,TRBV19,TRBJ2-7,few,-,TGTGCCAGTAGTCGCACCCGCGCGGCGGGACACGAGCAGTACTTC,CASSRTRAAGHEQYF
8,TRBV2,TRBJ2-5,many,-,TGTGCCAGCGGGGGCCAGTACTTC,CASGGQYF
17,TRBV11-1,TRBJ2-7,many,-,TGTGCCAGCAGCTACGAGGACAGCAAAACCCAGCCCTACGAGCAGTACTTC,CASSYEDSKTQPYEQYF
14,TRBV19,TRBJ2-3,few,-,TGTGCCAGTAGTATGGGGCGTCCGGGAGATACGCAGTATTTT,CASSMGRPGDTQYF
15,TRBV12-3/TRBV12-4,TRBJ1-6,few,TRBD1,TGTGCCAGCAGGGGAAGACAGGGTGGTAATTCACCCCTCCACTTT,CASRGRQGGNSPLHF
15,TRBV10-2,TRBJ1-6,-,TRBD1,TGCGCCAGCAGTGAGGAGGGGGCCGCCAGGGGACCCCTCCACTTT,CASSEEGAARGPLHF
16,TRBV4-1,TRBJ1-3,-,-,TGCGCCAGCAGCCAAGATCGGTGGGGAACTAGAAACACCATATATTTT,CASSQDRWGTRNTIYF
14,TRBV5-8,TRBJ2-4,few,-,TGTGCCAGCAGCTTCCCGGGGCCCAAAAACATTCAGTACTTC,CASSFPGPKNIQYF
16,TRBV19,TRBJ1-6,many,-,TGTGCCAGTAGTGACCACTACCGGACTTCTCGGTCACCCCTCCACTTT,CASSDHYRTSRSPLHF
16,TRBV3-1,TRBJ1-1,many,-,TGTGCCAGCAGCCAAGACGGACAGCGGCGGGACACTGAAGCTTTCTTT,CASSQDGQRRDTEAFF
13,TRBV30,TRBJ1-1,-,-,TGTGCCTGGAACGGGGAAGCGAACACTGAAGCTTTCTTT,CAWNGEANTEAFF
16,TRBV9,TRBJ1-1,few,TRBD1,TGTGCCAGCAGCGGACGGGGGGGAGGGGGCAGGCCTGAAGCTTTCTTT,CASSGRGGGGRPEAFF
11,TRBV29-1,TRBJ2-3,few,TRBD2,TGCAGCGGGGGGGAGGGAGATACGCAGTATTTT,CSGGEGDTQYF
14,TRBV6-1,TRBJ2-2,many,TRBD2,TGTGCCAGTCATAGCGGGAGTGGTAGCGGGGAGCTGTTTTTT,CASHSGSGSGELFF
16,TRBV7-2,TRBJ1-4,many,-,TGTGCCAGCAGCTCCATGGCCGGGGGAACTAATGAAAAACTGTTTTTT,CASSSMAGGTNEKLFF
16,TRBV7-2,TRBJ2-7,-,TRBD2,TGTGCCAGCAGCCGAGGACTAGCGGGGACCTCCTACGAGCAGTACTTC,CASSRGLAGTSYEQYF
14,TRBV6-1,TRBJ2-2,many,-,TGTGCCAGCAGTGAAGATCTGAACACCGGGGAGCTGTTTTTT,CASSEDLNTGELFF
18,TRBV7-2,TRBJ1-6,-,-,TGTGCCAGCAGCGCAGGCGGGCCGACTAGCTCCTATAATTCACCCCTCCACTTT,CASSAGGPTSSYNSPLHF